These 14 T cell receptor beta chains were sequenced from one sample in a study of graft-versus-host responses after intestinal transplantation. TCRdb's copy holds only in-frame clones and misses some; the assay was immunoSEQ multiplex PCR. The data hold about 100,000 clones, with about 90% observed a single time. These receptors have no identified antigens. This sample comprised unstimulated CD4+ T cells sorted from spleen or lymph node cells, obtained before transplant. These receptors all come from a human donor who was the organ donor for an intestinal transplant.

CDR3 DNA sequence: TGTGCCAGCAGCTTTCTCCTGGGGGCAGATACGCAGTATTTT. Encoded protein: CASSFLLGADTQYF. The J gene is TRBJ2-3, the V gene TRBV5-6; D is possibly TRBD1 or TRBD2 (5 bases each). This CDR3 comprises 14 residues. V was pared by 2 bases and J by 4 bases, with 11 bases between. CDR1 and CDR2 from the germline V gene are SGHDT and YYEEEE. The variable domain in full, with the rest retrieved from reference TRBV5-6 and TRBJ2-3, is DAGVTQSPTHLIKTRGQQVTLRCSPKSGHDTVSWYQQALGQGPQFIFQYYEEEERQRGNFPDRFSGHQFPNYSSELNVNALLLGDSALYLCASSFLLGADTQYFGPGTRLTVL.

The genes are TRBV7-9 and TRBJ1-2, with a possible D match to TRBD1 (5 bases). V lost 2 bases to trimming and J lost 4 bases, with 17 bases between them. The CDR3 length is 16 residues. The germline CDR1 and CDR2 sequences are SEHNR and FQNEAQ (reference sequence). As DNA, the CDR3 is TGTGCCAGCAGCTTATCTGACGGGGCGCGAAGCTATGGCTACACCTTC. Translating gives CASSLSDGARSYGYTF.

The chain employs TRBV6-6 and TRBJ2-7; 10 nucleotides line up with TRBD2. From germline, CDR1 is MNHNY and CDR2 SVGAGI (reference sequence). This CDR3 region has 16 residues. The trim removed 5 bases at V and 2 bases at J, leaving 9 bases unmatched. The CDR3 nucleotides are TGTGCCAGCAGTCAACAATCTAGCGGGGGAACCTACGAGCAGTACTTC. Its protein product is CASSQQSSGGTYEQYF.

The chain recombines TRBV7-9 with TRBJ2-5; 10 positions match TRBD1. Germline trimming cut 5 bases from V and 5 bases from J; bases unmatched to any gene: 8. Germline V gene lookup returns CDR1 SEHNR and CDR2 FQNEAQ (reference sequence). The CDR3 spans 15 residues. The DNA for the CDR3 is TGTGCCAGCAGCATGAGACAGGGGGCGGGTGAGACCCAGTACTTC. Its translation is CASSMRQGAGETQYF.

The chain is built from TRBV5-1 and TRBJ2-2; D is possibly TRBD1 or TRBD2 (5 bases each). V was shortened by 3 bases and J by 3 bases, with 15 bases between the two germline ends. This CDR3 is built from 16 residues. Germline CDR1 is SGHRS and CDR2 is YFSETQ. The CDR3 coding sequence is TGCGCCAGCAGCTCACCCGGGACCCCATACACCGGGGAGCTGTTTTTT. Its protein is CASSSPGTPYTGELFF.

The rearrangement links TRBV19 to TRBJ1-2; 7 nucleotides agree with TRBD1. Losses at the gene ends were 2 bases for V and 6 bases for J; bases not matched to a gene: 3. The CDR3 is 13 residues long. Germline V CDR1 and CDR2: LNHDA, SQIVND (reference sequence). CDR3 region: CASSIQGGDGYTF. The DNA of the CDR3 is TGTGCCAGTAGTATACAGGGGGGCGATGGCTACACCTTC. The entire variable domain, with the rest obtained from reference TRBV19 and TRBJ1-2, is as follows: DGGITQSPKYLFRKEGQNVTLSCEQNLNHDAMYWYRQDPGQGLRLIYYSQIVNDFQKGDIAEGYSVSREKKESFPLTVTSAQKNPTAFYLCASSIQGGDGYTFGSGTRLTVV.

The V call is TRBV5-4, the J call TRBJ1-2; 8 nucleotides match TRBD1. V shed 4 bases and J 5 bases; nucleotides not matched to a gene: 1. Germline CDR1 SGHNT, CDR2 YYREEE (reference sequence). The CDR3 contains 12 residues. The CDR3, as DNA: TGTGCCAGCAGCCAGGGGGCGTATGGCTACACCTTC. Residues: CASSQGAYGYTF.

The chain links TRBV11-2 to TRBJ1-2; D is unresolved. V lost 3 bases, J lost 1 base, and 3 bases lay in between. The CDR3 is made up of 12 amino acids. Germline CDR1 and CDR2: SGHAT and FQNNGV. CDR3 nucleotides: TGTGCCAGCAGCTTGTATAACTATGGCTACACCTTC. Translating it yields CASSLYNYGYTF. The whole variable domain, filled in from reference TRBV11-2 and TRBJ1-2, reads EAGVAQSPRYKIIEKRQSVAFWCNPISGHATLYWYQQILGQGPKLLIQFQNNGVVDDSQLPKDRFSAERLKGVDSTLKIQPAKLEDSAVYLCASSLYNYGYTFGSGTRLTVV.

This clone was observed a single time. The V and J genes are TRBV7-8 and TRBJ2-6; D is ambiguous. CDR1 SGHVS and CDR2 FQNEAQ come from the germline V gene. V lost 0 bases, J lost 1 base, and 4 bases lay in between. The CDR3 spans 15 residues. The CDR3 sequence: CASSLAGSGANVLTF. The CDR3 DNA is TGTGCCAGCAGCTTAGCGGGTTCTGGGGCCAACGTCCTGACTTTC.

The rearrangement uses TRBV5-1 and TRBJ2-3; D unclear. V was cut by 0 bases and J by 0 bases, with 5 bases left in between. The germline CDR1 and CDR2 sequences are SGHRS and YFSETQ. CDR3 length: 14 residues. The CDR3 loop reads CASSLDDSTDTQYF. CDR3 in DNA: TGCGCCAGCAGCTTGGATGACAGCACAGATACGCAGTATTTT.

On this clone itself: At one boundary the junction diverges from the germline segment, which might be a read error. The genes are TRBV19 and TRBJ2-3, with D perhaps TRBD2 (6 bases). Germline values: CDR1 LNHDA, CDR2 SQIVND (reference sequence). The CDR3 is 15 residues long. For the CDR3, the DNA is TGTGCCAGTAGTAGGGGCGGAGGGTCCACAGTTACGCAGTATTTT. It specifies CASSRGGGSTVTQYF.

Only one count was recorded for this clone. The CDR3 spells CASSETGGLNQPQHF. CDR3 DNA sequence: TGTGCCAGCAGTGAGACCGGAGGCCTAAATCAGCCCCAGCATTTT. This chain joins TRBV6-6 and TRBJ1-5; the D is unclear. V was cut by 5 bases and J by 4 bases, with 15 bases left in between. The length of the CDR3 is 15 residues. The germline CDR1 and CDR2 sequences are MNHNY and SVGAGI (reference sequence).

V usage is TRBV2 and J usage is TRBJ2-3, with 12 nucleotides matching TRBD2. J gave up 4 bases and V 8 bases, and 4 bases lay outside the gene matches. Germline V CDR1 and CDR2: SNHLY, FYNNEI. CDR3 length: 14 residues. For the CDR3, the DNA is TGTGCCAGCCAGTGGACTAGCGGGGCAGATACGCAGTATTTT. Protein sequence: CASQWTSGADTQYF. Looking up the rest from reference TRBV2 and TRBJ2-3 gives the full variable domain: EPEVTQTPSHQVTQMGQEVILRCVPISNHLYFYWYRQILGQKVEFLVSFYNNEISEKSEIFDDQFSVERPDGSNFTLKIRSTKLEDSAMYFCASQWTSGADTQYFGPGTRLTVL.

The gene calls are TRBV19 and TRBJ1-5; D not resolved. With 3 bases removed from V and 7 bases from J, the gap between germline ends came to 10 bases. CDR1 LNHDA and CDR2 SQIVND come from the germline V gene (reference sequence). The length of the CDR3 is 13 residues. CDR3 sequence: CASSIDWAQPQHF. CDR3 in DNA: TGTGCCAGTAGTATTGACTGGGCGCAGCCCCAGCATTTT.